Described below is a single T cell receptor (beta chain) sequence and its context. The antigen is unknown. The method was immunoSEQ multiplex PCR; TCRdb's version includes in-frame clones alone and lacks a portion of them. The table lists about 64,000 clones, 85% to 90% of them singletons. The CDR3 loop spans 18 amino acids. V gave up 2 bases and J gave up 2 bases; unmatched junction bases: 7. Germline V gives CDR1 SGHRS, CDR2 YFSETQ. This sample was taken from a study of OX40 agonist ivuxolimab in advanced cancers. Points from the study as a whole: Normalized T-cell clonal expansion was also low in a subset of nonresponders.

The receptor comes from an adult with an advanced solid tumor such as melanoma, head and neck, liver or kidney cancer. Material: CD4+ or CD8+ T cells sorted from blood, obtained in a trial of the OX40 agonist ivuxolimab. The chain employs TRBV5-1 and TRBJ2-6, with 10 bases that match TRBD1. The DNA for the CDR3 is TGCGCCAGCAGCTTAACCGGGACAGGGGTCGCTGGGGCCAACGTCCTGACTTTC. This codes for CASSLTGTGVAGANVLTF. Full variable domain (rest looked up from reference TRBV5-1 and TRBJ2-6): KAGVTQTPRYLIKTRGQQVTLSCSPISGHRSVSWYQQTPGQGLQFLFEYFSETQRNKGNFPGRFSGRQFSNSRSEMNVSTLELGDSALYLCASSLTGTGVAGANVLTFGAGSRLTVL.